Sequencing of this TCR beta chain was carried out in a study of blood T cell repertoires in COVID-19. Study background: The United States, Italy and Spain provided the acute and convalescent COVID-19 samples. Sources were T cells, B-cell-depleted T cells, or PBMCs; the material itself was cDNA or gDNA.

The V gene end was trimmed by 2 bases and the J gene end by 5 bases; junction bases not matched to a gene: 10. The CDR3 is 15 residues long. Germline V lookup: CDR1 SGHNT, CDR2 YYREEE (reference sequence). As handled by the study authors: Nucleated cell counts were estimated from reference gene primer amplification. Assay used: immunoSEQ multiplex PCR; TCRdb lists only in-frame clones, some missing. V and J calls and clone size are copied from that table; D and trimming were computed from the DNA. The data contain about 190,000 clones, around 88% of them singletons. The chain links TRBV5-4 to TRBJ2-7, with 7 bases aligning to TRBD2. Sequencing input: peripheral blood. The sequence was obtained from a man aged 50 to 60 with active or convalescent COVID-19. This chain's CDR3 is CASSFARGGVDEQYF. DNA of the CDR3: TGTGCCAGCAGCTTCGCACGGGGAGGGGTGGACGAGCAGTACTTC.